A selection of T cell receptor beta chains follows, all from one sample in a study of OX40 agonist ivuxolimab in advanced cancers. Assay used: immunoSEQ multiplex PCR; TCRdb lists only in-frame clones, some missing. The sample lists some 70,000 clones; 80% to 95% were seen once. The specimen was CD4+ or CD8+ T cells sorted from blood, collected in a trial of the OX40 agonist ivuxolimab. The receptors were gathered from an adult with an advanced solid tumor such as melanoma, head and neck, liver or kidney cancer. Both conserved end residues are part of each CDR3. A D gene is named only where the DNA matches it firmly. Not all rows give a size; the values are once, few, many and, for expanded clones, a class.

TRBD2 TRBJ2-7 - TRBV2 14 TGTGCCAGCTCGGCGGAGCGGGAGGTCCACGAGCAGTACTTC CASSAEREVHEQYF
- TRBJ2-2 - TRBV7-2 15 TGTGCCAGCAGCTTAGCGGACCCGGGGTCCGGGGAGCTGTTTTTT CASSLADPGSGELFF
TRBD2 TRBJ2-5 - TRBV27 15 TGTGCCAGCAGTCTAGGACTAGCGGGGGCAGAGACCCAGTACTTC CASSLGLAGAETQYF
TRBD2 TRBJ2-1 - TRBV11-3 15 TGTGCCAGCAGCTCCCTAGCGGGAGGGTACAATGAGCAGTTCTTC CASSSLAGGYNEQFF
- TRBJ2-1 - TRBV6-6 12 TGTGCCAGCAGTCCCGGAGAGGACGAGCAGTTCTTC CASSPGEDEQFF
- TRBJ2-5 once TRBV18 13 TGTGCCAGCTCACCACCGGGTAGAGAGACCCAGTACTTC CASSPPGRETQYF
TRBD2 TRBJ2-1 - TRBV10-3 15 TGTGCCATCAGTCTGACTAGCGAGACTTCCAATGAGCAGTTCTTC CAISLTSETSNEQFF
TRBD2 TRBJ2-3 - TRBV28 15 TGTGCCAGCAGTCAACCGGGACTAGCGAGAGATACGCAGTATTTT CASSQPGLARDTQYF
- TRBJ1-5 - TRBV6-6 12 TGTGCCAGCAGTTACTCGGGTCAGCCCCAGCATTTT CASSYSGQPQHF
- TRBJ2-7 - TRBV5-6 18 TGTGCCAGCAGACTCTCCTCTAGCCCCCTCGGACGGATCTACGAGCAGTACTTC CASRLSSSPLGRIYEQYF